The sequence of this T cell receptor (beta chain) was determined in a study of OX40 agonist ivuxolimab in advanced cancers. Study-level results: Antigen specificity was not determined for the expanded peripheral T cells. The study found that CD8+ T cells averaged more expanded clones than CD4+.

The data were produced by immunoSEQ multiplex PCR, yet TCRdb's version contains in-frame clones alone and is incomplete. The table lists more than 75,000 clones, 84% of them singletons, with 4.5% to 6% in the top ten. A note on this clone: The antigen is not known.

CDR3 length: 16 residues. CDR1 is SNHLY and CDR2 is FYNNEI in the germline V gene. After removal of 6 bases from V and 0 bases from J, the junction contained 8 bases not matched to a gene. Autoimmune disease history or systemic immunosuppression meant exclusion. Blood was sampled at baseline, cycle 4 day 1, and cycle 7 day 1. The material was CD4+ or CD8+ T cells sorted from blood, obtained in a trial of the OX40 agonist ivuxolimab. This TCR derives from an adult with an advanced solid tumor such as melanoma, head and neck, liver or kidney cancer. The chain has TRBV2 and TRBJ1-3, with TRBD1 matching 7 bases. The CDR3 reads CASRAGTAISGNTIYF. Here the CDR3 DNA reads TGTGCCAGCAGAGCCGGGACAGCAATCTCTGGAAACACCATATATTTT.